This T cell receptor (beta chain) is from a study of T cell repertoires in cytomegalovirus infection. Study overall: Epitope selection comprised recently identified HLA-C-restricted CMV epitopes and well-studied HLA-B-restricted CMV epitopes. Overall study findings and caveats: Carriage of CMV together with the relevant HLA was identifiable through cumulative public TCR beta family frequency. Dominating the ex vivo response were TCR beta clonotypes that were CMV-specific and HLA-C-restricted.

TCRdb re-derived calls from the reads in MiXCR, one entry per CDR3 protein. The profile shows about 920,000 distinct CDR3 sequences, approximately 33% of them singletons. The germline CDR1 and CDR2 sequences are LNHDA and SQIVND (reference sequence). Trimming pared 5 bases from V and 0 bases from J, leaving 11 bases between. This CDR3 is 15 amino acids long. The sample holds a few counts of this clonotype. Its target is not known. This specimen consisted of cultured CD8+ T cells from PBMCs, obtained from culture after CMV antigen stimulation. The clonotype was recovered from a human donor in good health (CMV status not recorded). Some clones in this sample may be carry-over from other donors' samples. V is TRBV19 and J is TRBJ2-1; D is unclear. The CDR3 sequence is CASSRSYSSYNEQFF. The CDR3 DNA is TGTGCCAGTAGTCGGAGCTACAGCTCCTACAATGAGCAGTTCTTC. The variable domain in full, completed from reference TRBV19 and TRBJ2-1, reads DGGITQSPKYLFRKEGQNVTLSCEQNLNHDAMYWYRQDPGQGLRLIYYSQIVNDFQKGDIAEGYSVSREKKESFPLTVTSAQKNPTAFYLCASSRSYSSYNEQFFGPGTRLTVL.